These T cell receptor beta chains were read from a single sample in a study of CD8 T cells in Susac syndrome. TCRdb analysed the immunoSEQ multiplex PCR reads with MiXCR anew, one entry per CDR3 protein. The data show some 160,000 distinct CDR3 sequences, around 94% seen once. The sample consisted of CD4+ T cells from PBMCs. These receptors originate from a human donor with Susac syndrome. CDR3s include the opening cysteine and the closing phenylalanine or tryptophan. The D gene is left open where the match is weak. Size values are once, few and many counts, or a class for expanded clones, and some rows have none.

CDR3aa: CASSQGLGYEQYF
CDR3nt: TGTGCCAGCAGCCAAGGTTTAGGGTACGAGCAGTACTTC
j_gene: TRBJ2-7
abundance: .
v_gene: TRBV4-3
d_gene: .

CDR3aa: CASSRRGPGRDTEAFF
CDR3nt: TGTGCCAGCAGCCGTCGGGGCCCCGGCAGGGACACTGAAGCTTTCTTT
j_gene: TRBJ1-1
abundance: .
v_gene: TRBV3-1
d_gene: .

CDR3aa: CASSVVAVNYGYTF
CDR3nt: TGTGCCAGCAGCGTAGTGGCAGTTAACTATGGCTACACCTTC
j_gene: TRBJ1-2
abundance: .
v_gene: TRBV9
d_gene: .

CDR3aa: CAMGTSGYEQYF
CDR3nt: TGTGCCATGGGGACTAGCGGTTACGAGCAGTACTTC
j_gene: TRBJ2-7
abundance: .
v_gene: TRBV10-3
d_gene: TRBD2

CDR3aa: CASSSQGDSNQPQHF
CDR3nt: TGTGCCAGCAGCTCGCAGGGGGATAGCAATCAGCCCCAGCATTTT
j_gene: TRBJ1-5
abundance: .
v_gene: TRBV9
d_gene: TRBD1

CDR3aa: CASSRGAFEQETQYF
CDR3nt: TGTGCCAGCAGCCGCGGGGCGTTCGAACAAGAGACCCAGTACTTC
j_gene: TRBJ2-5
abundance: few
v_gene: TRBV6-1
d_gene: .

CDR3aa: CASSLASLGTHGYTF
CDR3nt: TGTGCCAGCAGCTTGGCATCATTGGGAACCCATGGCTACACCTTC
j_gene: TRBJ1-2
abundance: .
v_gene: TRBV5-4
d_gene: .

CDR3aa: CASSPGEDKLFF
CDR3nt: TGTGCCAGCAGCCCAGGGGAGGACAAACTGTTTTTT
j_gene: TRBJ1-4
abundance: .
v_gene: TRBV7-9
d_gene: .

CDR3aa: CASSRGQGYGYTF
CDR3nt: TGTGCCAGCAGCCGAGGACAGGGGTATGGCTACACCTTC
j_gene: TRBJ1-2
abundance: .
v_gene: TRBV7-9
d_gene: TRBD1

CDR3aa: CASSLDSGANVLTF
CDR3nt: TGTGCCAGCAGCTTGGATTCTGGGGCCAACGTCCTGACTTTC
j_gene: TRBJ2-6
abundance: .
v_gene: TRBV5-1
d_gene: .

CDR3aa: CASSWAQGQPQHF
CDR3nt: TGTGCCAGCAGTTGGGCACAGGGTCAGCCCCAGCATTTT
j_gene: TRBJ1-5
abundance: few
v_gene: TRBV6-1
d_gene: .

CDR3aa: CASSPRLGSSGANVLTF
CDR3nt: TGTGCCAGCAGCCCCCGACTGGGGAGCTCTGGGGCCAACGTCCTGACTTTC
j_gene: TRBJ2-6
abundance: .
v_gene: TRBV11-2
d_gene: .

CDR3aa: CTPRFGLAGGPDTQYF
CDR3nt: TGCACTCCTAGGTTTGGACTAGCGGGGGGGCCAGATACGCAGTATTTT
j_gene: TRBJ2-3
abundance: once
v_gene: TRBV20-1
d_gene: TRBD2

CDR3aa: CATSDSARDGNTEAFF
CDR3nt: TGTGCCACCAGTGATTCTGCGAGGGATGGGAACACTGAAGCTTTCTTT
j_gene: TRBJ1-1
abundance: .
v_gene: TRBV24-1
d_gene: .

CDR3aa: CASTIQGALGTGELFF
CDR3nt: TGTGCCAGCACCATACAGGGGGCGCTCGGCACCGGGGAGCTGTTTTTT
j_gene: TRBJ2-2
abundance: .
v_gene: TRBV7-9
d_gene: TRBD1

CDR3aa: CSAREGTGSYEQYF
CDR3nt: TGCAGTGCTAGAGAGGGGACAGGTTCCTACGAGCAGTACTTC
j_gene: TRBJ2-7
abundance: .
v_gene: TRBV20-1
d_gene: TRBD1

CDR3aa: CASSPLIAGGQETQYF
CDR3nt: TGTGCCAGCAGCCCCCTAATAGCGGGGGGCCAAGAGACCCAGTACTTC
j_gene: TRBJ2-5
abundance: .
v_gene: TRBV7-9
d_gene: TRBD2

CDR3aa: CASSFLPGGSGGRTDTQYF
CDR3nt: TGTGCCAGCAGCTTTCTTCCGGGCGGTAGCGGGGGGAGAACAGATACGCAGTATTTT
j_gene: TRBJ2-3
abundance: .
v_gene: TRBV7-2
d_gene: TRBD2

CDR3aa: CASSLVGQGTDTQYF
CDR3nt: TGTGCCAGCAGCTTAGTGGGACAGGGCACAGATACGCAGTATTTT
j_gene: TRBJ2-3
abundance: .
v_gene: TRBV7-8
d_gene: TRBD1

CDR3aa: CASSVSGGLTNEQFF
CDR3nt: TGTGCCAGCAGCGTTAGCGGAGGGTTAACCAATGAGCAGTTCTTC
j_gene: TRBJ2-1
abundance: .
v_gene: TRBV7-3
d_gene: .

CDR3aa: CAWSTRTAEKLFF
CDR3nt: TGTGCCTGGAGTACCCGGACAGCGGAAAAACTGTTTTTT
j_gene: TRBJ1-4
abundance: .
v_gene: TRBV30
d_gene: .

CDR3aa: CASSFGQGRVDEQYF
CDR3nt: TGTGCCAGCAGCTTCGGACAGGGGCGGGTGGACGAGCAGTACTTC
j_gene: TRBJ2-7
abundance: .
v_gene: TRBV7-9
d_gene: TRBD1

CDR3aa: CASSYSTAGGEKLFF
CDR3nt: TGTGCCAGCAGTTACTCTACAGCAGGCGGTGAAAAACTGTTTTTT
j_gene: TRBJ1-4
abundance: .
v_gene: TRBV6-5
d_gene: .

CDR3aa: CASSYGANTEAFF
CDR3nt: TGTGCCAGCAGTTACGGTGCGAACACTGAAGCTTTCTTT
j_gene: TRBJ1-1
abundance: .
v_gene: TRBV2
d_gene: .

CDR3aa: CASSASTTEYYGYTF
CDR3nt: TGTGCCAGCAGCGCTTCCACGACTGAGTACTATGGCTACACCTTC
j_gene: TRBJ1-2
abundance: once
v_gene: TRBV9
d_gene: .

CDR3aa: CSVVQGWIEQYF
CDR3nt: TGCAGCGTTGTACAGGGGTGGATCGAGCAGTACTTC
j_gene: TRBJ2-7
abundance: .
v_gene: TRBV29-1
d_gene: TRBD1

CDR3aa: CSVAGGFEQPQHF
CDR3nt: TGCAGCGTCGCGGGGGGGTTTGAACAGCCCCAGCATTTT
j_gene: TRBJ1-5
abundance: .
v_gene: TRBV29-1
d_gene: .

CDR3aa: CASSPLAGGPNEQFF
CDR3nt: TGTGCCAGCAGTCCCCTCGCGGGGGGGCCGAATGAGCAGTTCTTC
j_gene: TRBJ2-1
abundance: .
v_gene: TRBV27
d_gene: TRBD2

CDR3aa: CASSLGREYGYTF
CDR3nt: TGTGCCAGCAGCTTGGGTCGAGAGTATGGCTACACCTTC
j_gene: TRBJ1-2
abundance: once
v_gene: TRBV5-4
d_gene: .

CDR3aa: CASSSLPVAGSVQPQHF
CDR3nt: TGTGCCAGCAGTTCCCTCCCGGTGGCAGGGAGCGTTCAGCCCCAGCATTTT
j_gene: TRBJ1-5
abundance: .
v_gene: TRBV27
d_gene: .

CDR3aa: CASSVARGNEQYF
CDR3nt: TGTGCCAGCAGCGTCGCCAGGGGGAACGAGCAGTACTTC
j_gene: TRBJ2-7
abundance: .
v_gene: TRBV9
d_gene: TRBD1

CDR3aa: CASSAGLGANEKLFF
CDR3nt: TGTGCCAGCAGTGCGGGACTCGGGGCTAATGAAAAACTGTTTTTT
j_gene: TRBJ1-4
abundance: .
v_gene: TRBV2
d_gene: .

CDR3aa: CASSPRLATQETQYF
CDR3nt: TGTGCCAGCTCACCAAGGCTAGCTACCCAAGAGACCCAGTACTTC
j_gene: TRBJ2-5
abundance: once
v_gene: TRBV18
d_gene: .

CDR3aa: CASSQRVMAREQYF
CDR3nt: TGTGCCAGCAGTCAGCGGGTTATGGCCCGGGAGCAGTACTTC
j_gene: TRBJ2-7
abundance: .
v_gene: TRBV3-1
d_gene: .

CDR3aa: CASRGPSNTEAFF
CDR3nt: TGTGCCAGCAGAGGACCGTCGAACACTGAAGCTTTCTTT
j_gene: TRBJ1-1
abundance: .
v_gene: TRBV6-1
d_gene: .

CDR3aa: CASSLCNRNIQYF
CDR3nt: TGTGCCAGCAGCTTATGTAACCGAAACATTCAGTACTTC
j_gene: TRBJ2-4
abundance: .
v_gene: TRBV7-3
d_gene: .

CDR3aa: CASSGGSNSPLHF
CDR3nt: TGTGCCAGCTCCGGGGGCTCTAATTCACCCCTCCACTTT
j_gene: TRBJ1-6
abundance: .
v_gene: TRBV18
d_gene: .

CDR3aa: CASSPRQGQQETQYF
CDR3nt: TGTGCCAGCAGCCCCAGACAGGGACAACAAGAGACCCAGTACTTC
j_gene: TRBJ2-5
abundance: .
v_gene: TRBV5-4
d_gene: TRBD1

CDR3aa: CATSEPGQRGTDTQYF
CDR3nt: TGTGCCACCAGTGAGCCGGGACAGCGAGGCACAGATACGCAGTATTTT
j_gene: TRBJ2-3
abundance: .
v_gene: TRBV24-1
d_gene: TRBD1

CDR3aa: CASSLRGSPNQPQHF
CDR3nt: TGTGCCAGCAGCTTACGAGGGTCTCCCAATCAGCCCCAGCATTTT
j_gene: TRBJ1-5
abundance: .
v_gene: TRBV7-2
d_gene: .

CDR3aa: CAWGRGYQETQYF
CDR3nt: TGTGCCTGGGGCCGGGGGTACCAAGAGACCCAGTACTTC
j_gene: TRBJ2-5
abundance: .
v_gene: TRBV30
d_gene: .

CDR3aa: CASSEMVGRGHLNEQFF
CDR3nt: TGTGCCAGCAGTGAAATGGTTGGGAGGGGACACCTAAATGAGCAGTTCTTC
j_gene: TRBJ2-1
abundance: .
v_gene: TRBV25-1
d_gene: .

CDR3aa: CASSQDRSSAPSGAFF
CDR3nt: TGCGCCAGCAGCCAAGATAGGAGCTCAGCCCCAAGCGGAGCTTTCTTT
j_gene: TRBJ1-1
abundance: .
v_gene: TRBV4-3
d_gene: .